The clone carrying this TCR beta chain was picked up one time. This record comes from a study of technical replicates of blood from several donors. With V trimmed by 3 bases and J by 4 bases, 8 bases remained unmatched. The germline V gene encodes CDR1 MDHEN and CDR2 SYDVKM. The CDR3 totals 16 residues. Sequencing was performed with immunoSEQ multiplex PCR; in TCRdb, only in-frame clones are kept and a portion is missing. The data contain 72,000 or so clones, roughly 94% of them singletons. The sample consisted of T cells isolated from PBMCs. The origin of this receptor is a human donor in good health. The chain has TRBV28 and TRBJ2-3; TRBD1 matches at 9 bases. In DNA, the CDR3 is TGTGCCAGCAGTTTTCAGACAGGGGGTATCGCAGATACGCAGTATTTT. Its protein product is CASSFQTGGIADTQYF.